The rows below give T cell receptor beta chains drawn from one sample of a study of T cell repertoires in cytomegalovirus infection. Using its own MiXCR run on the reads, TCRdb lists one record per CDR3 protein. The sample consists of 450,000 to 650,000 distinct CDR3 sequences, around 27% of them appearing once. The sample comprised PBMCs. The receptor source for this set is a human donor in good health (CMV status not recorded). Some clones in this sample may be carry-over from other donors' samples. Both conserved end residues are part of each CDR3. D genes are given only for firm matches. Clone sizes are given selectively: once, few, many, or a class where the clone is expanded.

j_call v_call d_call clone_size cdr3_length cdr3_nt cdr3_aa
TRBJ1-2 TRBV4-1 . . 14 TGCGCCAGCAGGGAGAGGCAGGGCAGCTATGGCTACACCTTC CASRERQGSYGYTF
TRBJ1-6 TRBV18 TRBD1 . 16 TGTGCCAGCTCACCTTTGTCCGGGACAGATAATTCACCCCTCCACTTT CASSPLSGTDNSPLHF
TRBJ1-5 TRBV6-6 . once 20 TGTGCCAGCAGTTACCCCCCGGCGGGGACTATTGGCCGGGGCAATCAGCCCCAGCATTTT CASSYPPAGTIGRGNQPQHF
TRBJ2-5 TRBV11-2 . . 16 TGTGCCAGCAGCCCGACCAGGGTGCAGGGACTAGAGACCCAGTACTTC CASSPTRVQGLETQYF
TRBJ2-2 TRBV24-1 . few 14 TGTGCCACCAGTGATTTTTCGGGGTTCGGGGAGCTGTTTTTT CATSDFSGFGELFF
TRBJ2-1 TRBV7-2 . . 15 TGTGCCAGCAGCTTAGCTCACCGGGGGTACAATGAGCAGTTCTTC CASSLAHRGYNEQFF
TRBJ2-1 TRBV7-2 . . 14 TGTGCCACTTCAGCCCTGGTGTCAGCGGTCGAGCAGTTCTTC CATSALVSAVEQFF
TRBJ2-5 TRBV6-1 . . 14 TGTGCCAGCAGTGAGAACAGATCCCCCGAGACCCAGTACTTC CASSENRSPETQYF
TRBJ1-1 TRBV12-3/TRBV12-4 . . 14 TGTGCCAGCAGTGTCTCAGGGTTGGGCACTGAAGCTTTCTTT CASSVSGLGTEAFF
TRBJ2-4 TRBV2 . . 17 TGTGCCAGCAGTGAAGCTACTTCGGGACTAGCCAAAAACATTCAGTACTTC CASSEATSGLAKNIQYF
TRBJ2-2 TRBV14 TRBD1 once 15 TGTGCCAGCAGCCAAGATGCAGGGGGCACCGGGGAGCTGTTTTTT CASSQDAGGTGELFF
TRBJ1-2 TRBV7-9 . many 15 TGTGCCAGCAGCTTAAGAGTTTCCGGGGAGAATGGCTACACCTTC CASSLRVSGENGYTF
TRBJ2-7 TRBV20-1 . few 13 TGCAGTGCTAGGGAAAGGGCCCCACGCGAGCAGTACTTT CSARERAPREQYF
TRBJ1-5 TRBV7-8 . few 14 TGTGCCAGCAGCTCAACACTGGGGAATCAGCCCCAGCATTTT CASSSTLGNQPQHF
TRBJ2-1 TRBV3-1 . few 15 TGTGCCAGCAGCCTTCAGGGAGGGGGGAACAATGAGCAGTTCTTC CASSLQGGGNNEQFF
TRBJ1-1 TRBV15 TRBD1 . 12 TGTGCCACCGGACACAGGGGGGCTGAAGCTTTCTTT CATGHRGAEAFF
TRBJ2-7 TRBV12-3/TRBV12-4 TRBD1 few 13 TGTGCCAGCAGTAACAGGGGGAACTACGAGCAGTACTTC CASSNRGNYEQYF
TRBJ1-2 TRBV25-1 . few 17 TGTGCCAGCAGTGAATGGGACATTCTGCCCTATGGAGGAGGCTACACCTTC CASSEWDILPYGGGYTF
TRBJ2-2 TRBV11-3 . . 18 TGTGCCAGCAGCTTTAGAGGCGGGGCTAGCCGGAACACCGGGGAGCTGTTTTTT CASSFRGGASRNTGELFF
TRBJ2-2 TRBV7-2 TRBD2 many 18 TGTGCCAGCAGCATAGTTGGAGCGGGACCCGGAGGGGCCGGGGAGCTGTTTTTT CASSIVGAGPGGAGELFF
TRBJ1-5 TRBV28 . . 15 TGTGCCAGCAGTTTTAGTGAGTTCGCGGGACAGCCCCAGCATTTT CASSFSEFAGQPQHF
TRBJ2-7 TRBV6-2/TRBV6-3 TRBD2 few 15 TGTGCCAGCAGTTCTGGACTAGCGGGAGCCTTTGAGCAGTACTTC CASSSGLAGAFEQYF
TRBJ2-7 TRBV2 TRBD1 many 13 TGTGCCAGCACCGGGACAGGTCGGGGGGAGCAGTACTTC CASTGTGRGEQYF
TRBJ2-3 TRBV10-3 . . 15 TGTGCCATCAGTGACGGGACCCGCGGGGCAGATACGCAGTATTTT CAISDGTRGADTQYF
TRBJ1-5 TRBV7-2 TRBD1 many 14 TGTGCCAGCAGCCCAGGGGGGGGGTATGAGCCCCAGCATTTT CASSPGGGYEPQHF
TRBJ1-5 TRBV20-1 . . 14 TGCAGTGCTACCGTCGGGAACAGCAATCAGCCCCAGCATTTT CSATVGNSNQPQHF
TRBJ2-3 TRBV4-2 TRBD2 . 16 TGTGCCAGCAGCCACCTACTAGCGGGAGACACAGATACGCAGTATTTT CASSHLLAGDTDTQYF
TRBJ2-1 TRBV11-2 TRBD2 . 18 TGTGCCAGCAGCTTAGACCCACTAGCGGGAGGGCTATACAATGAGCAGTTCTTC CASSLDPLAGGLYNEQFF
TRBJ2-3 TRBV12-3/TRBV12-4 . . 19 TGTGCCAGCACCAACAAGCCTCTGGGGGGCGGGATACTCACAGATACGCAGTATTTT CASTNKPLGGGILTDTQYF
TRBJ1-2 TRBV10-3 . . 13 TGTGCCATCACCCCGACTGAGGGTGAGGGCTACACCTTC CAITPTEGEGYTF
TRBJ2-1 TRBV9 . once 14 TGTGCCAGCAGCGTACGCGCAGGAATTAATGAGCAGTTCTTC CASSVRAGINEQFF
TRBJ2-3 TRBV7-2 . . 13 TGTGCCAGCAGCTTGCAAGTGGACAGTACGCAGTATTTT CASSLQVDSTQYF
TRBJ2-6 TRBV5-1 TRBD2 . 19 TGCGCCAGCAGCCCACTTGCGGGAGGGCCTTCTCTTGGGGCCAACGTCCTGACTTTC CASSPLAGGPSLGANVLTF
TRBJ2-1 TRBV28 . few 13 TGTGCCAGCAGTTTTAGTTTAAGTGGTGAGCAGTTCTTC CASSFSLSGEQFF
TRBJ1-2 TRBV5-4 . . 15 TGTGCCGTCACACAAAACGGGGGCCGGGGCTATGGCTACACCTTC CAVTQNGGRGYGYTF
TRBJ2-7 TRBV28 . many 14 TGTGCCAGCAGTTTAGTACAGGGTGGGGGCGAGCAGTACTTC CASSLVQGGGEQYF
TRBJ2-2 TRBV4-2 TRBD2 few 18 TGTGCCAGCAGCCAAGAGGGGACTAGCGGAGCGAACACCGGGGAGCTGTTTTTT CASSQEGTSGANTGELFF
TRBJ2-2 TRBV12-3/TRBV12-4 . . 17 TGTGCCAGCTCACCCCTTAGGGGTACAGGGAGCACGGGGGAGCTGTTTTTT CASSPLRGTGSTGELFF
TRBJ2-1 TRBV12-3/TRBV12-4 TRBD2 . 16 TGTGCCAGCAGTCAACAAGGACTAGCGGGTCTCAATGAGCAGTTCTTC CASSQQGLAGLNEQFF
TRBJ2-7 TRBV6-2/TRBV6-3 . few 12 TGTGCCAGCATGTACGAGGGCTACGAGCAGTACTTC CASMYEGYEQYF
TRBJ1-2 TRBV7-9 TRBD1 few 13 TGTGCCAGCAGCCGCGGACAGGACTATGGCTACACCTTC CASSRGQDYGYTF
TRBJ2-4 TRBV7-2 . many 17 TGTGCCAGACTCGCCCTGCTCGGGGCCCTAGCCAAAAACATTCAGTACTTC CARLALLGALAKNIQYF
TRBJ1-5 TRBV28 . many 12 TGTGCCAGCATGGGGTTGAATCAGCCCCAGCATTTT CASMGLNQPQHF
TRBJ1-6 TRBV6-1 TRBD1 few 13 TGTGCCAGCAGGAACAGGGGGGTGAGGTCCCTCCACTTT CASRNRGVRSLHF
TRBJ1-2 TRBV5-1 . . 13 TGCGCCAGCAGCCTACAGGACGACTATGGCTACACCTTC CASSLQDDYGYTF
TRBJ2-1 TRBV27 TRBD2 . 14 TGTGCCAGCAGTGAGCTAGCGGGTGGGAATGAGCAGTTCTTC CASSELAGGNEQFF